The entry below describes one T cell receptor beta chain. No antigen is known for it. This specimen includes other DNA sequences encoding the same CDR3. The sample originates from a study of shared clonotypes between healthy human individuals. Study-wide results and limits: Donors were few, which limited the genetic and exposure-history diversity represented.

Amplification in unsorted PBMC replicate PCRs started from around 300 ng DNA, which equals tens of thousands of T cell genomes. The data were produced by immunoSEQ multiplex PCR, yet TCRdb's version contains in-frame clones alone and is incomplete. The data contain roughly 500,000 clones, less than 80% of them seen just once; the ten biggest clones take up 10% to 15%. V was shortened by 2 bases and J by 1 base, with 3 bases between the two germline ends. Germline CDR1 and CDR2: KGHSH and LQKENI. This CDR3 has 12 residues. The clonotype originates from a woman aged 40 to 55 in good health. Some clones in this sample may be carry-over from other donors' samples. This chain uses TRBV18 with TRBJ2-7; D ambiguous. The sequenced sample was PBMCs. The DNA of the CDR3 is TGTGCCAGCTCACCAGGATCCTACGAGCAGTACTTC. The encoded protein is CASSPGSYEQYF. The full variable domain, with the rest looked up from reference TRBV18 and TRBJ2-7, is NAGVMQNPRHLVRRRGQEARLRCSPMKGHSHVYWYRQLPEEGLKFMVYLQKENIIDESGMPKERFSAEFPKEGPSILRIQQVVRGDSAAYFCASSPGSYEQYFGPGTRLTVT.